The 6 T cell receptor beta chains reported below all come from one sample, sequenced in a study of Ad26.COV2.S vaccination and SARS-CoV-2 variants. The repertoire was sequenced with immunoSEQ multiplex PCR; TCRdb's copy has only in-frame clones and lacks some. The sample records around 300,000 clones, approximately 90% being singletons. The treatment here: some 19 received Ad26.COV2.S at low or high dose, single or two shots; about 5 received placebo; per-sample allocation not given. Sample collection was performed on day 63 after the first vaccine or placebo injection. Source: peripheral blood, taken in a trial of Ad26.COV2.S vaccine versus placebo. The receptors stem from a person aged 18-60 years who received the Ad26.COV2.S COVID-19 vaccine or a placebo.

J is TRBJ2-3 and V is TRBV5-6; 9 bases line up with TRBD1. Trimming took 1 base from V and 2 from J; bases not matched to a gene: 8. The CDR3 is 17 residues long. Per germline, CDR1 SGHDT and CDR2 YYEEEE. CDR3 residues: CASSLIGGQGPTDTQYF. The CDR3 DNA reads TGTGCCAGCAGCTTGATTGGGGGACAGGGACCCACAGATACGCAGTATTTT. Variable domain in full (rest from reference TRBV5-6 and TRBJ2-3): DAGVTQSPTHLIKTRGQQVTLRCSPKSGHDTVSWYQQALGQGPQFIFQYYEEEERQRGNFPDRFSGHQFPNYSSELNVNALLLGDSALYLCASSLIGGQGPTDTQYFGPGTRLTVL.

There are a few counts of this clone. Other DNA sequences of this sample code for an identical CDR3. The gene calls are TRBV9 and TRBJ2-2; D is uncertain. Germline assignment: CDR1 SGDLS and CDR2 YYNGEE. The germline V and J ends were trimmed by 1 base and 2 bases, with 0 bases remaining between them. This CDR3 has 12 amino acids. The CDR3, as DNA: TGTGCCAGCAGCGTAAACACCGGGGAGCTGTTTTTT. Translating it yields CASSVNTGELFF.

The rearrangement uses TRBV9 and TRBJ2-5; 11 nucleotides match TRBD2. CDR1 and CDR2 from the germline V gene are SGDLS and YYNGEE. The CDR3 contains 16 residues. V shed 4 bases and J 5 bases; nucleotides not matched to a gene: 10. The CDR3 DNA is TGTGCCAGCAGCACCCGACTAGCGGGGAGTGTGGAGACCCAGTACTTC. It specifies CASSTRLAGSVETQYF.

The J gene is TRBJ1-4, the V gene TRBV29-1; D ambiguous. Trimming took 6 bases from V and 8 from J, leaving 13 bases between them. The CDR3 loop spans 12 amino acids. Germline assignment: CDR1 SQVTM and CDR2 ANQGSEA. The CDR3 loop reads CSVRDPGEKLFF. The CDR3 DNA is TGCAGCGTCCGGGATCCAGGAGAAAAACTGTTTTTT.

The rearrangement links TRBV19 to TRBJ1-2; 10 positions agree with TRBD1. CDR3 length equals 12 residues. Germline assignment: CDR1 LNHDA and CDR2 SQIVND (reference sequence). Unmatched junction bases numbered 4, after V lost 10 bases and J lost 5 bases. The CDR3 loop reads CATTDRGYGYTF. DNA of the CDR3: TGTGCCACTACGGACAGGGGGTATGGCTACACCTTC.

The chain is built from TRBV7-8 and TRBJ1-5; no definite D call. This CDR3 spans 16 amino acids. The V gene lost 1 base and the J gene lost 1 base, with 11 bases spanning the gap. CDR1 is SGHVS, CDR2 FQNEAQ, per germline. The CDR3 DNA reads TGTGCCAGCAGCTTAGGAAGGCCTGGGAGCAATCAGCCCCAGCATTTT. It is translated as CASSLGRPGSNQPQHF.